The 2 T cell receptor beta chains given below trace back to one sample, sequenced in a study of cytomegalovirus exposure and HLA in healthy donors. The study ran its PCR with 60 Vbeta and 13 Jbeta primers. Profiled with immunoSEQ multiplex PCR; TCRdb holds only in-frame clones, not every one. Of 200,000 to 250,000 clones in the sample, roughly 80% were seen once. The specimen was PBMCs. The receptors here all came from a man aged 25 to 40 in good health and CMV-seronegative.

The J gene is TRBJ2-1, the V gene TRBV10-3; no clear D gene. Germline V gene sequence: CDR1 ENHRY, CDR2 SYGVKD. V was shortened by 8 bases and J by 4 bases, with 15 bases between the two germline ends. The CDR3 covers 14 residues. As DNA, the CDR3 is TGTGCCATCGGCAGGTCAGGCGTTTACAATGAGCAGTTCTTC. Its translation: CAIGRSGVYNEQFF.

This chain uses TRBV11-2 with TRBJ2-5; 9 positions agree with TRBD2. Germline CDR1 reads SGHAT; CDR2 reads FQNNGV. CDR3 length: 16 amino acids. V lost 5 bases and J lost 4; bases outside the gene matches: 11. The CDR3 spells CASSPTSGRVGETQYF. The CDR3 bases are TGTGCCAGCAGCCCTACTAGCGGGCGGGTGGGAGAGACCCAGTACTTC. The full variable domain, rest sourced from reference TRBV11-2 and TRBJ2-5, is EAGVAQSPRYKIIEKRQSVAFWCNPISGHATLYWYQQILGQGPKLLIQFQNNGVVDDSQLPKDRFSAERLKGVDSTLKIQPAKLEDSAVYLCASSPTSGRVGETQYFGPGTRLLVL.